This T cell receptor beta chain was captured by sequencing in a study of T cell repertoires in cytomegalovirus infection. On the study more broadly: It can be stated that public TCR beta signatures indicated CMV infection as well as a matching HLA type. Regarding the study as a whole: HLA-C-restricted CMV clonotypes gave the most frequent clonotype in two of eight donors.

This clonotype was counted between two and nine times. The target antigen is unknown. Germline CDR1 is SGHTA and CDR2 is FQGTGA. The CDR3 is 14 residues long. V lost 0 bases and J 9 bases, leaving 14 bases between the germline ends. MiXCR, run by TCRdb on the reads, gives a single entry per CDR3 protein. The sample contains around 900,000 distinct CDR3 sequences, around 32% of which appear only once. The chain recombines TRBV7-3 with TRBJ1-1; D gene ambiguous. The TCR comes from a human donor in good health (CMV status not recorded). Some clones in this sample may be carry-over from other donors' samples. The sample was cultured CD8+ T cells from PBMCs, taken from culture after CMV antigen stimulation. CDR3 in amino acids: CASSLTAGSSQAFF. The CDR3 DNA is TGTGCCAGCAGCTTAACCGCCGGGTCGTCTCAAGCTTTCTTT.